This entry lists 27 T cell receptor beta chains sequenced from one sample in a study of blood T cells in healthy people across ages. The second PCR ran about 6 to 12 cycles with a sample-barcoded 5' primer and J-beta primers. MiXCR, run by TCRdb on the 5' RACE reads, gives a single entry per CDR3 protein. The top ten hold over 10% of the sample, which has about 1.1 million distinct CDR3 sequences, 35% to 40% seen once. Sequenced input: blood. The receptors were gathered from a young man in good health.

A single count supports this clonotype. The rearrangement joins TRBV7-9 to TRBJ1-1; possibly TRBD1 for D (5 bases). Trimming removed 5 bases at V and 7 bases at J, with 14 bases between. Germline lookup yields CDR1 SEHNR and CDR2 FQNEAQ (reference sequence). The length of the CDR3 is 13 residues. The DNA of the CDR3 is TGTGCCAGCAGCGTGACAGCAACTGGTGAAGCTTTCTTT. It codes for CASSVTATGEAFF.

The chain combines TRBV3-1 with TRBJ2-1; 9 positions agree with TRBD1. The length of the CDR3 is 13 residues. Germline V CDR1 and CDR2: LGHDT, YNNKEL (reference sequence). V gave up 7 bases and J gave up 8 bases; unmatched junction bases: 6. The CDR3 nucleotides are TGTGCCAGCAAAAGGGACAGGGAGCATGAGCAGTTCTTC. This sequence encodes CASKRDREHEQFF.

This clonotype was seen more than once but under ten times. The chain is built from TRBV29-1 and TRBJ1-2; D remains unclear. This CDR3 has 12 amino acids. The germline gives CDR1 SQVTM, CDR2 ANQGSEA. Trimming left V 4 bases short and J 4 bases short, with 10 bases between. The CDR3 loop is CSVVGSPYGYTF. CDR3 in DNA: TGCAGCGTTGTAGGCAGCCCCTATGGCTACACCTTC.

V is TRBV7-2 and J is TRBJ2-1, with TRBD1 identical over 10 bases. CDR3 length: 15 amino acids. Germline CDR1 is SGHTA and CDR2 is FQGNSA. V shed 0 bases and J 14 bases; nucleotides not matched to a gene: 10. CDR3 nucleotide sequence: TGTGCCAGCAGCTTAGCCGGGACAGGGGTCATGTTAGAGTTCTTC. Encoded protein: CASSLAGTGVMLEFF.

This clonotype occurred a few times. The rearrangement joins TRBV7-2 to TRBJ1-5, with D unresolved. The CDR3 loop spans 16 amino acids. The V end lost 5 bases, the J end lost 0 bases, and 14 bases lay between the germline ends. CDR1 SGHTA and CDR2 FQGNSA come from the germline V gene. CDR3 region: CASSKAGRISNQPQHF. CDR3 in DNA: TGTGCCAGCAGCAAGGCCGGACGGATTAGCAATCAGCCCCAGCATTTT. The full variable domain, in which reference TRBV7-2 and TRBJ1-5 provide the parts outside the CDR3, is GAGVSQSPSNKVTEKGKDVELRCDPISGHTALYWYRQSLGQGLEFLIYFQGNSAPDKSGLPSDRFSAERTGGSVSTLTIQRTQQEDSAVYLCASSKAGRISNQPQHFGDGTRLSIL.

As for this clonotype: A much more abundant neighbour one base away suggests this may be a read error. The chain links TRBV4-1 to TRBJ2-1; no clear D. CDR1 and CDR2 (germline): MGHRA, YSYEKL. V lost 1 base, J lost 8 bases, and 9 bases lay in between. This CDR3 region has 13 residues. The CDR3 sequence: CASSQVSCDEQFF. CDR3 bases: TGCGCCAGCAGCCAAGTATCTTGTGATGAGCAGTTCTTC.

This chain connects TRBV7-2 to TRBJ1-1; D remains ambiguous. Germline V gene lookup returns CDR1 SGHTA and CDR2 FQGNSA. CDR3 length: 15 amino acids. The V and J ends lost 1 base and 0 bases respectively, with 9 bases between them. As DNA, the CDR3 is TGTGCCAGCAGCTTAGTTGGGGTCTTGAACACTGAAGCTTTCTTT. The encoded protein is CASSLVGVLNTEAFF.

A few counts support this clonotype. The chain employs TRBV24-1 and TRBJ2-7, with a weak D call TRBD2 (5 bases). The germline gives CDR1 KGHDR, CDR2 SFDVKD. Trimming removed 9 bases from V and 0 bases from J, with 14 bases in between. The CDR3 covers 14 residues. The DNA for the CDR3 is TGTGCCACCGGGTGGAGGTCCCCCTCCTACGAGCAGTACTTC. This encodes CATGWRSPSYEQYF.

The chain is built from TRBV2 and TRBJ1-2; the match to TRBD1 covers 10 bases. The germline CDR1 and CDR2 sequences are SNHLY and FYNNEI. The CDR3 is made up of 15 amino acids. The V gene end was trimmed by 6 bases and the J gene end by 4 bases; junction bases not matched to a gene: 8. CDR3 nucleotide sequence: TGTGCCAGCAGCGGGAGACAGGGGGCGAGCTATGGCTACACCTTC. Translating gives CASSGRQGASYGYTF.

This chain uses TRBV20-1 with TRBJ2-1; TRBD1 is a possible D gene (6 bases). TRBJ2-7 explains the end of the DNA better; the J call may be wrong. The CDR3 runs to 13 residues. Per the germline V gene, CDR1 is DFQATT and CDR2 is SNEGSKA (reference sequence). For the CDR3, the DNA is TGCAGTGCTACAGGGGCGGATGTCTACGAGCAGTACTTC. Translation gives CSATGADVYEQYF.

This clonotype has a count of ten or more. CDR3 loop: CSVLGDRGFSTDTQYF. The DNA for the CDR3 is TGCAGCGTCCTAGGGGACAGGGGATTTAGCACAGATACGCAGTATTTT. The chain couples TRBV29-1 to TRBJ2-3; TRBD1 matches 10 bases. V was clipped by 6 bases and J by 0 bases; unmatched bases: 9. Germline V gives CDR1 SQVTM, CDR2 ANQGSEA. CDR3 length: 16 amino acids.

This chain's CDR3 is CASSPIRDRGNGELFF. Written as DNA, the CDR3 is TGCGCCAGCAGCCCAATCCGGGACAGGGGAAACGGGGAGCTGTTTTTT. This chain links TRBV5-1 with TRBJ2-2; TRBD1 aligns across 10 bases. Unmatched junction bases numbered 10, after V lost 4 bases and J lost 7 bases. The CDR3 totals 16 residues. Germline-derived CDR1 and CDR2 are SGHRS and YFSETQ.

The gene calls are TRBV30 and TRBJ2-1; D might be TRBD1 (6 bases). Near its end, the DNA agrees better with TRBJ2-7, so the J call may be wrong. This CDR3 is built from 13 residues. Per the germline V gene, CDR1 is GTSNPN and CDR2 is SVGIG (reference sequence). CDR3 DNA sequence: TGTGCCTGGAAGAACGGACAGTACAATGAGCAGTACTTC. As protein: CAWKNGQYNEQYF.

A remark on this clonotype: Since a much larger clone is just one base distant, this may be a read error. The genes are TRBV11-1 and TRBJ2-5, with D uncertain. The CDR3 runs to 13 residues. Germline assignment: CDR1 SGHAT and CDR2 FQDESV (reference sequence). Trimming left V 11 bases short and J 11 bases short, with 24 bases between. CDR3 amino acids: CAAAPSAVNEQYF. CDR3 DNA: TGTGCCGCAGCCCCGAGTGCGGTAAATGAGCAGTACTTC.

The CDR3 protein is CASTPRELASNADTQYF. The CDR3 DNA reads as TGTGCCAGCACTCCCCGGGAACTAGCGAGCAATGCAGATACGCAGTATTTT. The chain combines TRBV21-1 with TRBJ2-3; TRBD2 is the table's D call, not checked against the DNA. TRBV21-1 is a pseudogene segment. The CDR3 is made up of 17 amino acids.

The chain employs TRBV4-3 and TRBJ2-1; no firm D call. V gave up 0 bases and J gave up 3 bases, with 12 bases separating them. The germline V gene has CDR1 LGHNA and CDR2 YSLEER. The CDR3 has 16 amino acids. The CDR3 sequence: CASSQDGPANYNEQFF. The CDR3 DNA reads TGCGCCAGCAGCCAAGATGGGCCAGCGAACTACAATGAGCAGTTCTTC.

The CDR3 DNA is TGTGCCAGCAGTTACCCTGGGACAGGGACAAGGACTGAAGCTTTCTTT. Protein: CASSYPGTGTRTEAFF. This chain joins TRBV6-5 and TRBJ1-1; 9 nucleotides align to TRBD1. CDR1 is MNHEY, CDR2 SVGAGI, per germline. The CDR3 length is 16 residues. V trimming: 2 bases; J trimming: 5 bases; junction bases outside the gene matches: 9.

The chain carries TRBV29-1 and TRBJ1-4; D remains unclear. The CDR3 runs to 11 residues. V was clipped by 8 bases and J by 4 bases, with 8 bases between them. CDR1 is SQVTM and CDR2 is ANQGSEA in the germline V gene. Written as DNA, the CDR3 is TGCAGCTTCCAAATTAATGAAAAACTGTTTTTT. It yields the protein CSFQINEKLFF.

The chain has TRBV5-4 and TRBJ1-2; TRBD1 aligns across 7 bases. CDR1 and CDR2 from the germline V gene are SGHNT and YYREEE (reference sequence). The J segment lost 4 bases and the V segment lost 3 bases, leaving 6 bases of the junction unmatched. This CDR3 has 14 residues. Here the CDR3 reads CASSSQGGSYGYTF. As DNA, the CDR3 is TGTGCCAGCAGCTCCCAGGGGGGTTCCTATGGCTACACCTTC.

This clonotype was detected a few times. V is TRBV12-3 or TRBV12-4 and J is TRBJ2-7; 9 bases map to TRBD1. The CDR3 extends over 15 amino acids. The V segment lost 5 bases and the J segment 7 bases; nucleotides outside the gene matches: 12. CDR3 in amino acids: CASSRGQGPHNEQYF. DNA of the CDR3: TGTGCCAGCAGTCGTGGACAGGGGCCACACAATGAGCAGTACTTC.

The rearrangement joins TRBV4-3 to TRBJ2-1; TRBD2 matches 14 bases. The CDR3 has 17 amino acids. Per germline, CDR1 LGHNA and CDR2 YSLEER. Trimming took 1 base from V and 5 from J; bases not matched to a gene: 4. CDR3 in amino acids: CASSQGLAGGQDNEQFF. The CDR3 DNA follows: TGCGCCAGCAGCCAAGGACTAGCGGGGGGGCAGGACAATGAGCAGTTCTTC.

In the case of this clonotype: A junction boundary mismatches the germline segment, possibly from a read error. This chain joins TRBV20-1 and TRBJ2-1; D uncertain. The J call could be wrong; TRBJ2-7 is a better fit for the DNA end. This CDR3 is built from 13 residues. The germline gives CDR1 DFQATT, CDR2 SNEGSKA (reference sequence). The CDR3 nucleotides read TGCAGTTCTAGAGATCGGGCTAGCTACGAGCAGTACTTC. Translated: CSSRDRASYEQYF.

This clonotype was recorded a few times. The chain is built from TRBV20-1 and TRBJ1-5; D gene ambiguous. The CDR3 loop spans 13 amino acids. The V gene lost 6 bases and the J gene lost 0 bases, with 9 bases spanning the gap. Germline CDR1 DFQATT, CDR2 SNEGSKA (reference sequence). The CDR3 nucleotides are TGCAGTGCAGCCCCGTTTAGCAATCAGCCCCAGCATTTT. Translated, it gives CSAAPFSNQPQHF.

The V gene is TRBV6-5, the J gene TRBJ1-1; D perhaps matches TRBD1 (5 bases). Trimming removed 0 bases from V and 0 bases from J, with 14 bases in between. The CDR3 consists of 17 residues. The germline V gene has CDR1 MNHEY and CDR2 SVGAGI. CDR3 region: CASSYSTVGLLNTEAFF. Written as DNA, the CDR3 is TGTGCCAGCAGTTACTCGACCGTGGGGCTCCTGAACACTGAAGCTTTCTTT.

J is TRBJ2-5 and V is TRBV20-1; D tentatively fits TRBD1 or TRBD2 (6 bases each). Germline V gene lookup returns CDR1 DFQATT and CDR2 SNEGSKA (reference sequence). There are 13 residues in the CDR3. V lost 2 bases, J lost 5 bases, and 12 bases lay in between. This CDR3 reads CSARQTGAETQYF. The CDR3 nucleotides read TGCAGTGCTAGACAGACGGGGGCCGAGACCCAGTACTTC.

The chain is built from TRBV9 and TRBJ1-2; no definite D call. The V gene's germline CDR1 is SGDLS and CDR2 YYNGEE. V gave up 4 bases and J gave up 7 bases, with 23 bases separating them. This CDR3 has 16 amino acids. The CDR3 reads CASSPQTGVRLGGYTF. The CDR3 nucleotides are TGTGCCAGCAGCCCCCAAACGGGAGTGAGATTGGGTGGCTACACCTTC.

Points on this clonotype: Its ends do not fully match the called genes, so a read error is possible. The rearrangement joins TRBV7-9 to TRBJ1-5; possibly TRBD1 for D (6 bases). There are 15 residues in the CDR3. Germline lookup yields CDR1 SEHNR and CDR2 FQNEAQ (reference sequence). The CDR3 region is CASSLGTGNHQPQHF. CDR3 sequence (DNA): TGTGCCAGTAGCTTAGGAACAGGGAACCATCAGCCCCAGCATTTT.